This T cell receptor (beta chain) was recorded in a study of T cells after yellow fever vaccination. Across the whole study: Low-cell-number fractions underwent preparation using SMART-Seq v4 Ultra Low Input. General study points: In FACS-sorted repertoires, abundant clonotypes from the bulk population could appear as contaminants.

V lost 0 bases and J 7 bases, leaving 13 bases between the germline ends. This CDR3 region has 14 residues. The germline V gene encodes CDR1 SGHRS and CDR2 YFSETQ. About this clonotype: Its target is unknown.

MiXCR was run by TCRdb on the 5' RACE reads, yielding one entry per CDR3 protein. This sample has some 500,000 distinct CDR3 sequences, with roughly 13% found just once. This specimen was PBMCs, taken on the day of the yellow fever booster vaccination. The sequence was collected from a man aged 30-40 years who received the YFV17D yellow fever vaccine. The J gene is TRBJ1-1, the V gene TRBV5-1; D gene ambiguous. DNA of the CDR3: TGCGCCAGCAGCTTGGCCAATTTGGTAGATGAAGCTTTCTTT. Protein product: CASSLANLVDEAFF.